This section outlines one T cell receptor (beta chain) sequence together with its context. As yet, its antigen is unknown. TCRdb reprocessed the 5' RACE reads via MiXCR and lists one record per CDR3 protein. The sample has roughly 340,000 distinct CDR3 sequences, over 25% seen once. This sample is drawn from a study of identical twins' blood T cells. Study results and caveats: Twins reportedly had markedly more similar V usage than unrelated donors, even among out-of-frame TCRbeta clonotypes. Shared CDR3 clonotype counts between two donors mainly tracked the product of their cloneset sizes, twins included.

Germline loops: CDR1 SGHDT, CDR2 YYEEEE. The V segment lost 3 bases and the J segment 9 bases; nucleotides outside the gene matches: 5. The CDR3 has 13 residues. The receptor comes from a woman aged 18 to 55 in good health. V is TRBV5-6 and J is TRBJ2-1; 8 bases agree with TRBD1. The source material was PBMCs. CDR3 in DNA: TGTGCCAGCAGCTACGACAGGGGTCGTGAGCAGTTCTTC. This sequence encodes CASSYDRGREQFF. Complete variable domain (other parts from reference TRBV5-6 and TRBJ2-1): DAGVTQSPTHLIKTRGQQVTLRCSPKSGHDTVSWYQQALGQGPQFIFQYYEEEERQRGNFPDRFSGHQFPNYSSELNVNALLLGDSALYLCASSYDRGREQFFGPGTRLTVL.